The 13 T cell receptor beta chains listed next were all sequenced from one sample in a study of cytomegalovirus exposure and HLA in healthy donors. The PCR used 60 Vbeta and 13 Jbeta primers. Measured with immunoSEQ multiplex PCR; TCRdb has only the in-frame clones, and not every one. The sample contains under 50,000 clones, approximately 65% of which appear only once. The specimen sequenced was PBMCs. These TCRs come from a man younger than 45 in good health and CMV-seronegative.

This clone was counted once. The J gene is TRBJ2-7, the V gene TRBV6-1, with 10 positions matching TRBD1. CDR3 length: 14 amino acids. J was trimmed by 6 bases and V by 6 bases; bases with no gene match: 8. In germline, CDR1 is MNHNS, CDR2 SASEGT. CDR3 sequence reads: CASRQTGGWGEQYF. The CDR3 DNA follows: TGTGCCAGCAGGCAGACAGGGGGCTGGGGCGAGCAGTACTTC.

In regard to this clone: No conserved phenylalanine or tryptophan is present at the end of the CDR3, so a read error is the likely explanation. V and J are TRBV14 and TRBJ1-1, with D tentatively TRBD1 (5 bases). Germline lookup yields CDR1 SGHDN and CDR2 FVKESK. Deletions cut 0 bases from V and 1 base from J, with 9 bases between. This CDR3 contains 15 residues. The CDR3 reads CASSQDPGGNTEAFV. For the CDR3, the DNA is TGTGCCAGCAGCCAAGATCCTGGGGGGAACACTGAAGCTTTCGTT.

CDR3 nucleotide sequence: TGCGCCAGCAGCTCCGGGACTAGCGGGAGGGAGACCCAGTACTTC. Its protein is CASSSGTSGRETQYF. The V call is TRBV5-1, the J call TRBJ2-5; 15 bases fit TRBD2. The V segment lost 3 bases and the J segment 5 bases; nucleotides outside the gene matches: 2. The CDR3 has 15 residues. CDR1 SGHRS and CDR2 YFSETQ come from the germline V gene.

This chain connects TRBV2 to TRBJ2-1; 11 nucleotides agree with TRBD2. Germline CDR1 and CDR2: SNHLY and FYNNEI. The V segment lost 6 bases and the J segment 4 bases; nucleotides outside the gene matches: 5. The CDR3 extends over 15 amino acids. The DNA for the CDR3 is TGTGCCAGCAGGGGCCTAGCGGGAGGATACAATGAGCAGTTCTTC. Translating it yields CASRGLAGGYNEQFF.

Sample share makes this clone medium-sized. The rearrangement joins TRBV10-3 to TRBJ1-3; 7 bases are shared with TRBD1. The CDR3 is 18 residues long. Germline V gives CDR1 ENHRY, CDR2 SYGVKD. The trim removed 2 bases at V and 2 bases at J, leaving 12 bases unmatched. CDR3 bases: TGTGCCATCAGTGAGACCTTAAGGACAGGCGGACCTGGAAACACCATATATTTT. It specifies CAISETLRTGGPGNTIYF.

V gene TRBV18 combines with J gene TRBJ2-2; perhaps TRBD2 as D (5 bases). The V gene lost 1 base and the J gene lost 3 bases, with 9 bases spanning the gap. This CDR3 contains 15 residues. Germline values: CDR1 KGHSH, CDR2 LQKENI. The CDR3 sequence: CASSPQLADTGELFF. The DNA for the CDR3 is TGTGCCAGCTCACCACAGCTAGCAGACACCGGGGAGCTGTTTTTT.

The chain carries TRBV11-2 and TRBJ1-1; 12 nucleotides match TRBD1. The CDR3 runs to 18 residues. The ends lost 5 bases at V and 3 bases at J; junction bases unmatched: 13. Germline CDR1 reads SGHAT; CDR2 reads FQNNGV. CDR3 coding DNA: TGTGCCAGCAGCCGAAAAGCCGGGACAGGGGGCGTAGACACTGAAGCTTTCTTT. This gives the protein CASSRKAGTGGVDTEAFF.

This chain joins TRBV7-2 and TRBJ2-7; TRBD2 might be the D (5 bases). Looked up from germline, CDR1 is SGHTA and CDR2 is FQGNSA. The germline V and J ends were trimmed by 5 bases and 0 bases, with 11 bases remaining between them. This CDR3 contains 14 residues. CDR3 sequence reads: CASSPEGSSYEQYF. The CDR3 DNA reads as TGTGCCAGCAGCCCTGAGGGCAGCTCCTACGAGCAGTACTTC.

This clone was observed a single time. The chain recombines TRBV5-4 with TRBJ1-2, with D unresolved. Germline V gene sequence: CDR1 SGHNT, CDR2 YYREEE (reference sequence). This CDR3 is 13 amino acids long. Trimming left V 0 bases short and J 5 bases short, with 8 bases between. The CDR3 region has the DNA TGTGCCAGCAGCTTGGCCCCGACATATGGCTACACCTTC. As protein: CASSLAPTYGYTF.

This chain links TRBV11-3 with TRBJ2-1; 9 nucleotides line up with TRBD2. The ends lost 6 bases at V and 4 bases at J; junction bases unmatched: 7. This CDR3 is 15 amino acids long. The V gene's germline CDR1 is SGHNT and CDR2 YENEEA. DNA of the CDR3: TGTGCCAGCAGTTTGACTAGCGGAGAGTACAATGAGCAGTTCTTC. Amino acid sequence: CASSLTSGEYNEQFF.

The V gene is TRBV6-5, the J gene TRBJ2-1; weak D call: TRBD2 (6 bases). Trimming shortened V by 5 bases and J by 5 bases, and 16 bases separated the two germline ends. The CDR3 length is 15 residues. CDR1 is MNHEY, CDR2 SVGAGI, per germline. The CDR3 loop is CASSPRLGFNNEQFF. The CDR3 DNA sequence: TGTGCCAGCAGTCCCCGACTAGGTTTTAACAATGAGCAGTTCTTC.

This chain joins TRBV27 and TRBJ2-3, with TRBD1 as a possible D gene (5 bases). This CDR3 is 13 amino acids long. Germline assignment: CDR1 MNHEY and CDR2 SMNVEV (reference sequence). Trimming took 5 bases from V and 4 from J, leaving 10 bases between them. CDR3: CASSMNRPDTQYF. In DNA form, the CDR3 reads TGTGCCAGCAGTATGAACAGGCCAGATACGCAGTATTTT.

With regard to this clone: The germline gene is not matched at one end of the junction; a read error may be the cause. Other DNA sequences in the sample encode the same CDR3. The rearrangement joins TRBV10-3 to TRBJ1-2; 7 positions agree with TRBD1. CDR1 and CDR2 from the germline V gene are ENHRY and SYGVKD. The CDR3 is 14 residues long. The CDR3 region has the DNA TGTGCCATCAGTGCCGGGACAGATAACTATGGCTACACCTTT. Translation: CAISAGTDNYGYTF.